The clone carrying this T cell receptor beta chain showed up many times. Antigen specificity is unknown. With the read ending 3 residues before the CDR3 end, the germline J gene is used to fill in that end. Method: immunoSEQ multiplex PCR; TCRdb's copy keeps in-frame clones and lacks some. The sample holds fewer than 30,000 clones, and no clone turns up only once. The CDR3 is 15 amino acids. Germline values: CDR1 MNHNS, CDR2 SASEGT. V trimming: 4 bases; J trimming: 5 bases; junction bases outside the gene matches: 10. The record originates from a study of T cell clonality in common variable immunodeficiency. Points from the study as a whole: Shared TCRbeta clones were fewer between CVID subjects than controls. In common variable immunodeficiency, TCR beta chains reportedly carried fewer deletions and N-nucleotide insertions. CVID subjects showed higher TCRbeta clonality than healthy controls.

The chain employs TRBV6-1 and TRBJ1-2, with 7 bases fitting TRBD1. The sequence derives from a human donor with common variable immunodeficiency. Sequenced input: peripheral blood mononuclear cells. The sequenced CDR3 bases are TGTGCCAGCAGTGCGAAGGGCACAGGGGTATATGGC. As protein: CASSAKGTGVYG. The CDR3 in its entirety is CASSAKGTGVYGYTF.